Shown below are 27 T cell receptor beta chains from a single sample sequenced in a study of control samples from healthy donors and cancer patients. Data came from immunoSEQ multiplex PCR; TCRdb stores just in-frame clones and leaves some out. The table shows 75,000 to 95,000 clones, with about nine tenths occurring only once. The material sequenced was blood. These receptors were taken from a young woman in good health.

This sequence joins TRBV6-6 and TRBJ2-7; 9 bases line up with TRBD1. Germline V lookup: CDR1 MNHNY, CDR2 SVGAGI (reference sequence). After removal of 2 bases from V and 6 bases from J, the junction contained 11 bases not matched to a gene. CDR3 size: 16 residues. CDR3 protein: CASSYMAGQGIFEQYF. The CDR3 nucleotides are TGTGCCAGCAGTTACATGGCGGGACAGGGTATATTCGAGCAGTACTTC.

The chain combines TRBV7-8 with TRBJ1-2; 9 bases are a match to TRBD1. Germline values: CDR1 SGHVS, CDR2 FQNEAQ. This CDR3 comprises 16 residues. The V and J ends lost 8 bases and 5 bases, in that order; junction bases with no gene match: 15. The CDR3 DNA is TGTGCCAGCGGACTCCGGGACAGGGTGATTTTGTATGGCTACACCTTC. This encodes CASGLRDRVILYGYTF.

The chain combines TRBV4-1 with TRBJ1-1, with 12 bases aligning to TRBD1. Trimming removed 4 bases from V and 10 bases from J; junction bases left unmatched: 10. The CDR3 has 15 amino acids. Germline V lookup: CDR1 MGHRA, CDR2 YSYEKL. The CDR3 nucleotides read TGCGCCAGCAGCCGTGGCCCGGGACAGGGGGCGCGAGCTTTCTTT. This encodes CASSRGPGQGARAFF.

CDR3 loop: CASSLKAGGLEGETQYF. In nucleotides, the CDR3 is TGTGCCAGCAGCTTAAAAGCGGGGGGGCTTGAAGGAGAGACCCAGTACTTC. This chain connects TRBV7-2 to TRBJ2-5; 10 bases map to TRBD2. Germline CDR1 reads SGHTA; CDR2 reads FQGNSA. V lost 2 bases, J lost 4 bases, and 10 bases stayed unmatched. This CDR3 region has 17 residues.

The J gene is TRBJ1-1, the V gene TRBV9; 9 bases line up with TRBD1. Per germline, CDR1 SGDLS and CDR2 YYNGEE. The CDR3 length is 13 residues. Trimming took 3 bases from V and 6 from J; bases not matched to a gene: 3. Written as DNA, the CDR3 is TGTGCCAGCAGCGACAGACAGGGGGCTGAAGCTTTCTTT. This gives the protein CASSDRQGAEAFF.

The DNA for the CDR3 is TGCGCCAGCAGCGGGACGGGACAGGGGATTGGGGCCAACGTCCTGACTTTC. This sequence encodes CASSGTGQGIGANVLTF. This chain joins TRBV5-1 and TRBJ2-6, with 10 positions matching TRBD1. The trim removed 4 bases at V and 3 bases at J, leaving 7 bases unmatched. This CDR3 region has 17 residues. Germline lookup yields CDR1 SGHRS and CDR2 YFSETQ.

The CDR3 DNA is TGTGCCAGCAGCTCGGGACTAGCGGGGTGGTCCGGGGAGCTGTTTTTT. It codes for CASSSGLAGWSGELFF. The chain links TRBV11-2 to TRBJ2-2, with 13 bases fitting TRBD2. V lost 4 bases and J lost 6; bases outside the gene matches: 5. CDR3 length equals 16 residues. In germline, CDR1 is SGHAT, CDR2 FQNNGV.

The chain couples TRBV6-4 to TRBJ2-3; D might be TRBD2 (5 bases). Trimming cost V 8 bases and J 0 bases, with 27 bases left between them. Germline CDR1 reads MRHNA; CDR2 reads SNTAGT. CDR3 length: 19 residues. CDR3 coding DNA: TGTGCCAGCGCAGTGAAGTTATGGGTCAGGAGGTTTAGCACAGATACGCAGTATTTT. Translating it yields CASAVKLWVRRFSTDTQYF.

The CDR3 DNA sequence: TGTGCCAGCTCACCCCGGGCGGGACCCTACGAGCAGTACTTC. Its protein product is CASSPRAGPYEQYF. J is TRBJ2-7 and V is TRBV18, with D possibly matching TRBD2 (6 bases). The CDR3 loop spans 14 amino acids. Germline V gene data show CDR1 as KGHSH and CDR2 as LQKENI. Trimming pared 3 bases from V and 2 bases from J, leaving 11 bases between.

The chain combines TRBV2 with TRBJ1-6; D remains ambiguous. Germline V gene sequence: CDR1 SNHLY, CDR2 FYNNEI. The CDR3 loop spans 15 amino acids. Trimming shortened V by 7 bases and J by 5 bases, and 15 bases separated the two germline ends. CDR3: CASTEVGQNNSPLHF. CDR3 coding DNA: TGTGCCAGCACGGAAGTAGGTCAGAATAATTCACCCCTCCACTTT.

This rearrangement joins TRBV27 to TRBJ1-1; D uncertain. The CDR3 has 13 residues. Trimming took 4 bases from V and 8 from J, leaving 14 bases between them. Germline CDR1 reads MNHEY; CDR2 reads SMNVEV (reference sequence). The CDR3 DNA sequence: TGTGCCAGCAGTTCCCAATACATGTCCGAAGCTTTCTTT. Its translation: CASSSQYMSEAFF.

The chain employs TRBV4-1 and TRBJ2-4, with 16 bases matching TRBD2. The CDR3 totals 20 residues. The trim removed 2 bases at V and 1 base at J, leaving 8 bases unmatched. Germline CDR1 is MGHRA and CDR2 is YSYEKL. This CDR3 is CASSQKGLAGGREAKNIQYF. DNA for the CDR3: TGCGCCAGCAGCCAAAAGGGACTAGCGGGGGGGCGTGAGGCCAAAAACATTCAGTACTTC.

CDR3 protein: CASSLAARGSEAFF. The CDR3 nucleotides are TGTGCCAGCAGCTTAGCGGCAAGAGGCTCTGAAGCTTTCTTT. V and J are TRBV7-9 and TRBJ1-1; D unclear. Trimming left V 0 bases short and J 6 bases short, with 11 bases between. CDR3 length equals 14 residues. The germline V gene has CDR1 SEHNR and CDR2 FQNEAQ (reference sequence).

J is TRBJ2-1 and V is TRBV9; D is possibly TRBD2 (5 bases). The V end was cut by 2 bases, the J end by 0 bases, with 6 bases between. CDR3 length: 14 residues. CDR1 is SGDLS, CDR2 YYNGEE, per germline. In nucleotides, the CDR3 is TGTGCCAGCAGCGTGAGCGGCTCCTACAATGAGCAGTTCTTC. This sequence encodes CASSVSGSYNEQFF.

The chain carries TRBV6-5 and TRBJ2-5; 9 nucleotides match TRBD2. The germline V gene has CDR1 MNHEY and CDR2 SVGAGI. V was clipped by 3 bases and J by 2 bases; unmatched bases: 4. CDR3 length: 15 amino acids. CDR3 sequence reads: CASSYRLAGQETQYF. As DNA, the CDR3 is TGTGCCAGCAGTTATCGCCTAGCGGGGCAAGAGACCCAGTACTTC.

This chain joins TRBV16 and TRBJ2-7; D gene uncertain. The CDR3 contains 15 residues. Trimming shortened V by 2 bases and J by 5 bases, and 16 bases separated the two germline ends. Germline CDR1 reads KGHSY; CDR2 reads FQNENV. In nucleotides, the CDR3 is TGTGCCAGCAGCCAAAGAAGGGTCGGTGCTGACGAGCAGTACTTC. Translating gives CASSQRRVGADEQYF. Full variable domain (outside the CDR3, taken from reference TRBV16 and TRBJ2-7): GEEVAQTPKHLVRGEGQKAKLYCAPIKGHSYVFWYQQVLKNEFKFLISFQNENVFDETGMPKERFSAKCLPNSPCSLEIQATKLEDSAVYFCASSQRRVGADEQYFGPGTRLTVT.

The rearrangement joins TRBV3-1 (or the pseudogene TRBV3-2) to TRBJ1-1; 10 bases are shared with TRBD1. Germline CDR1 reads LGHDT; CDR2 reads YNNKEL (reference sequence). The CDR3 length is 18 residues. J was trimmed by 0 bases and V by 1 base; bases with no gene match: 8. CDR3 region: CASSQVFGTGDMNTEAFF. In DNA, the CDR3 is TGTGCCAGCAGCCAAGTTTTCGGGACAGGGGACATGAACACTGAAGCTTTCTTT.

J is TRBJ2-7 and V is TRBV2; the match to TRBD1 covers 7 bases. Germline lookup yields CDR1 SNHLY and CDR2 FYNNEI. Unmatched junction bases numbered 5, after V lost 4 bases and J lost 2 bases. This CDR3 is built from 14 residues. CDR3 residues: CASSVRGPAYEQYF. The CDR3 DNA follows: TGTGCCAGCAGTGTAAGGGGGCCCGCCTACGAGCAGTACTTC.

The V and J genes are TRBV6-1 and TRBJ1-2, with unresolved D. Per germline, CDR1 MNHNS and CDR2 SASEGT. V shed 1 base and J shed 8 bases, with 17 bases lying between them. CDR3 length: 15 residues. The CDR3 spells CASSEVPGPLEGYTF. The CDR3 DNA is TGTGCCAGCAGTGAAGTTCCCGGACCCTTAGAAGGCTACACCTTC.

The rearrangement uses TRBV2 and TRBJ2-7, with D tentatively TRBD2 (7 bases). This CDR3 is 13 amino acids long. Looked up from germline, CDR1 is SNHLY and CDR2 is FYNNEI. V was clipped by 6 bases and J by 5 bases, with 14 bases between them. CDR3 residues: CASSVGGQDEQYF. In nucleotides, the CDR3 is TGTGCCAGCAGCGTGGGGGGGCAAGACGAGCAGTACTTC.

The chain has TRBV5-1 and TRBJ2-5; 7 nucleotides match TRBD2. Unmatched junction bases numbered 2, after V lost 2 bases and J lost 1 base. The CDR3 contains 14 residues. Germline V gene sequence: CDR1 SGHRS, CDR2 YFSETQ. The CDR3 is CASSFPGGQETQYF. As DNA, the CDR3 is TGCGCCAGCAGCTTCCCGGGGGGCCAAGAGACCCAGTACTTC.

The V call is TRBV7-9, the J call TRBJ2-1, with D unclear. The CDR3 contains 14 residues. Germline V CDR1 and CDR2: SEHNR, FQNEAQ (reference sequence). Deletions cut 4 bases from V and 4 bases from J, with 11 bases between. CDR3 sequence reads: CASSSQLGYNEQFF. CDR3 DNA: TGTGCCAGCAGCTCCCAATTGGGTTACAATGAGCAGTTCTTC.

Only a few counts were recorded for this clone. The CDR3 reads CASSWKVDNEQFF. In DNA, the CDR3 is TGTGCCAGCAGCTGGAAGGTGGACAATGAGCAGTTCTTC. The chain is built from TRBV7-2 and TRBJ2-1; D is unclear. This CDR3 contains 13 residues. V was pared by 4 bases and J by 5 bases, with 9 bases between. Germline values: CDR1 SGHTA, CDR2 FQGNSA.

CDR3 loop: CASRSYRGRGYGYTF. CDR3 nucleotide sequence: TGCGCCAGCAGAAGTTACAGGGGGCGAGGGTATGGCTACACCTTC. This chain joins TRBV10-1 and TRBJ1-2; 9 positions match TRBD1. V gave up 6 bases and J gave up 5 bases; unmatched junction bases: 10. This CDR3 is 15 amino acids long. Germline lookup yields CDR1 WNHNN and CDR2 SYGVQD (reference sequence).

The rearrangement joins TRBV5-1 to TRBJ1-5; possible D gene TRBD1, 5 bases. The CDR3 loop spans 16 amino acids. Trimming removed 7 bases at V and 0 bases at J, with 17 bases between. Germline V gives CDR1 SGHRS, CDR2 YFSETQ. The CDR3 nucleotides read TGCGCCAGCGGGTTCAGGGACCTATATAGCAATCAGCCCCAGCATTTT. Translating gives CASGFRDLYSNQPQHF.

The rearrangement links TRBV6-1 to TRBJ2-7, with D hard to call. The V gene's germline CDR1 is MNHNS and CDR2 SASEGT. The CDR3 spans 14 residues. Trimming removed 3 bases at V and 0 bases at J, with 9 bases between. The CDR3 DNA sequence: TGTGCCAGCAGTGATACCCTGAACTCCTACGAGCAGTACTTC. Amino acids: CASSDTLNSYEQYF.

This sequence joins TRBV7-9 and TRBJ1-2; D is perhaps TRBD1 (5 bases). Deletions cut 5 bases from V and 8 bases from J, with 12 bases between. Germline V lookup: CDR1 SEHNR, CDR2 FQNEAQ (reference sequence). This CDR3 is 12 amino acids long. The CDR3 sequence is CASSPTEEGYTF. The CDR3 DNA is TGTGCCAGCAGCCCGACAGAAGAAGGCTACACCTTC.